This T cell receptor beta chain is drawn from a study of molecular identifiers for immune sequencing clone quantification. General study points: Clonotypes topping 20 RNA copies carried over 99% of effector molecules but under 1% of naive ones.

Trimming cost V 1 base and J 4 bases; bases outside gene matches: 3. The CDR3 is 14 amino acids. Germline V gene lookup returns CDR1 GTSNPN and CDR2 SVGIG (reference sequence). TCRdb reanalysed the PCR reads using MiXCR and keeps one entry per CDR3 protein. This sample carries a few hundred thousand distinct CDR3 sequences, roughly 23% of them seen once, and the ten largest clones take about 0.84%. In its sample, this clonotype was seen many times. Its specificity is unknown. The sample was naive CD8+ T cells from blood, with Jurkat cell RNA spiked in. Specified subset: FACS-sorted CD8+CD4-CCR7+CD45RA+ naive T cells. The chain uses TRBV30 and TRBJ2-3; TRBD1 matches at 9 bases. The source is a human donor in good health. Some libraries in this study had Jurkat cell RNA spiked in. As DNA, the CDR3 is TGTGCCTGGAGTGGGGACAGGGCCCCAGATACGCAGTATTTT. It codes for CAWSGDRAPDTQYF.